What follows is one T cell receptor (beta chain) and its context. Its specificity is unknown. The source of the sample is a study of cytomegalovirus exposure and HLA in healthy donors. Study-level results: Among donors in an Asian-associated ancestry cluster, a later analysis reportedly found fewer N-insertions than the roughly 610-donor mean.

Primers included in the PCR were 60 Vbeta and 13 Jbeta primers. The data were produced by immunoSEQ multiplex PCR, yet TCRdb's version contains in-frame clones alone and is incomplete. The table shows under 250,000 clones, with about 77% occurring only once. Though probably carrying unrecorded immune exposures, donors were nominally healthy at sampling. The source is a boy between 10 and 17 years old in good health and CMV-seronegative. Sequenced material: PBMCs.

Written as DNA, the CDR3 is TGTGCCAGCAGAGCTGATAACACTGAAGCTTTCTTT. Protein product: CASRADNTEAFF. The J gene is TRBJ1-1, the V gene TRBV5-4; D not resolved. Trimming took 5 bases from V and 2 from J, leaving 7 bases between them. CDR1 is SGHNT, CDR2 YYREEE, per germline (reference sequence). There are 12 residues in the CDR3.